This T cell receptor (beta chain) was captured in a study of cytomegalovirus exposure and HLA in healthy donors. Findings and limits, study-wide: A later analysis found common viral pathogens apparently linked to several of the most significant clusters. A classifier reportedly called cytomegalovirus status with high sensitivity and specificity. The authors judged a highly shared variant cluster likely a sequencing artifact.

The PCR made use of 60 Vbeta and 13 Jbeta primers. Original methodology: Counted up in a later analysis, unique TCR beta chains came to some 82 million, with about 9.9 million shared. Clones were read by immunoSEQ multiplex PCR, and TCRdb kept only the in-frame ones, dropping some. D and trimming were read from the DNA, whereas the V and J calls and clone size are those reported in that table. The sample has some 150,000 clones, 70% to 80% seen once. Concerning this clone itself: Its target is not known.

Germline CDR1 is LNHDA and CDR2 is SQIVND (reference sequence). CDR3 length: 16 residues. The V segment lost 0 bases and the J segment 8 bases; nucleotides outside the gene matches: 9. The material sequenced was PBMCs. This TCR derives from a female donor in good health and CMV-seropositive. This chain links TRBV19 with TRBJ2-1; the match to TRBD1 covers 8 bases. CDR3 nucleotide sequence: TGTGCCAGTAGTATAGATCAGCGGCAGGGGGCCGATGAGCAGTTCTTC. It specifies CASSIDQRQGADEQFF.